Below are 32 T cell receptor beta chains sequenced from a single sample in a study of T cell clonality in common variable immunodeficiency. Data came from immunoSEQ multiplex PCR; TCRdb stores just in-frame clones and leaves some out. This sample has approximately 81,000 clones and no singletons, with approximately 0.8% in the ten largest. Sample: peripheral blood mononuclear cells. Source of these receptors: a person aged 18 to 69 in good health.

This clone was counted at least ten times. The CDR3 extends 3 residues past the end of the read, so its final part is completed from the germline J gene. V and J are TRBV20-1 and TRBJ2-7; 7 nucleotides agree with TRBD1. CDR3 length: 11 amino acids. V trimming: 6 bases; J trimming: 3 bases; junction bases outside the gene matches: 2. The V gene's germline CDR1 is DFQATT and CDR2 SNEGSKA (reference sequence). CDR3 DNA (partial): TGCAGTGCCAGGGACAGCTACGAG. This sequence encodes CSARDSYE. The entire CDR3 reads CSARDSYEQYF.

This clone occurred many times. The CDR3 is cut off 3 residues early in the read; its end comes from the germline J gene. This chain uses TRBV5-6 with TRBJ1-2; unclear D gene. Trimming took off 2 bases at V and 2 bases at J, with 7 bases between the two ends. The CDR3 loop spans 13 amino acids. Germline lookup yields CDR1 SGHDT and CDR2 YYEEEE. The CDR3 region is CASSFSGNYGYTF. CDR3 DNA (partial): TGTGCCAGCAGCTTCTCAGGAAACTATGGC. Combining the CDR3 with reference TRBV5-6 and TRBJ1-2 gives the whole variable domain DAGVTQSPTHLIKTRGQQVTLRCSPKSGHDTVSWYQQALGQGPQFIFQYYEEEERQRGNFPDRFSGHQFPNYSSELNVNALLLGDSALYLCASSFSGNYGYTFGSGTRLTVV.

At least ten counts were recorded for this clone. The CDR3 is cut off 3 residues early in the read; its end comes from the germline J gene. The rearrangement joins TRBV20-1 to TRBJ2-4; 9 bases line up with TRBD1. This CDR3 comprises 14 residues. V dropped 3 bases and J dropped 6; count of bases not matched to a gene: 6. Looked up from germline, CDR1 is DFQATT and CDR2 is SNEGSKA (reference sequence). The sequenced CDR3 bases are TGCAGTGCTAGTCACAGGGGGCCAGGAAACATT. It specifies CSASHRGPGNI. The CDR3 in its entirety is CSASHRGPGNIQYF.

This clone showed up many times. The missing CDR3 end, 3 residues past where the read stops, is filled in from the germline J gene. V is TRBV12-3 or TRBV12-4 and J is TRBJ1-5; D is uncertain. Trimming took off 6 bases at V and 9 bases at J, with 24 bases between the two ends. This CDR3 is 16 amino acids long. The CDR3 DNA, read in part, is TGTGCCAGCAGCCCCAGTGGCAGGATTAATAACGTGCCC. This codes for CASSPSGRINNVP. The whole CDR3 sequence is CASSPSGRINNVPQHF.

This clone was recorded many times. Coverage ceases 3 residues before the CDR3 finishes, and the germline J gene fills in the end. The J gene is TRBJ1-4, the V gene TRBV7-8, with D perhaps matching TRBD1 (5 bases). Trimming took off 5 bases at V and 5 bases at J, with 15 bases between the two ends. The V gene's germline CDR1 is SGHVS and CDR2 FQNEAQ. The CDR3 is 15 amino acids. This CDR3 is CASSPGGEGNEKLFF. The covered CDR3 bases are TGTGCCAGCAGCCCGGGCGGAGAGGGGAATGAAAAA.

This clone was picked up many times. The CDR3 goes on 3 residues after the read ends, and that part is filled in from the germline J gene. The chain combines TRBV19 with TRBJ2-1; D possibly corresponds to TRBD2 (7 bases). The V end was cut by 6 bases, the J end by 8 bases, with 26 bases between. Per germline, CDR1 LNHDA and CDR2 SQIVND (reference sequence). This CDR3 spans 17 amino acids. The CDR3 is CASRAPQGGRIQDEQFF. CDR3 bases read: TGTGCCAGTAGGGCCCCACAGGGCGGGAGAATTCAGGATGAG.

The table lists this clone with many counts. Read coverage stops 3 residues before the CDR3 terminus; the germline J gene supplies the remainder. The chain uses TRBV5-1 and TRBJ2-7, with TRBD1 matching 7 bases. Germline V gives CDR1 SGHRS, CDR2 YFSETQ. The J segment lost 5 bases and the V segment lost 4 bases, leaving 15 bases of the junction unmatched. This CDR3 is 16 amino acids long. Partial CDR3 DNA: TGCGCCAGCAGCCTACTCCTCACAGGGGCGAAGGACGAG. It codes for CASSLLLTGAKDE. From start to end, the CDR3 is CASSLLLTGAKDEQYF.

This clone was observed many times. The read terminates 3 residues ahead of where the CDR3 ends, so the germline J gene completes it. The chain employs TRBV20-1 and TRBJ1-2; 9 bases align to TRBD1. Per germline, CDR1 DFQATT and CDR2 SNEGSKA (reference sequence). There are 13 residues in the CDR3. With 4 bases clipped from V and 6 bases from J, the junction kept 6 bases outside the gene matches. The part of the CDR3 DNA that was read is TGCAGTGCTATGAGGGACAGGGTCGATGGC. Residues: CSAMRDRVDG. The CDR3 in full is CSAMRDRVDGYTF.

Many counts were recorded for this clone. This CDR3 reads CASSLESSAPHEQYF. CDR3 DNA, as far as it was read: TGTGCCAGCAGCCTCGAGTCTAGCGCGCCCCACGAG. The chain combines TRBV5-4 with TRBJ2-7; D may be TRBD2 (6 bases). The read is 3 residues too short to cover the CDR3 end, so that end is filled in from the germline J gene. Trimming left V 4 bases short and J 5 bases short, with 19 bases between. This CDR3 spans 15 amino acids. The V gene's germline CDR1 is SGHNT and CDR2 YYREEE (reference sequence).

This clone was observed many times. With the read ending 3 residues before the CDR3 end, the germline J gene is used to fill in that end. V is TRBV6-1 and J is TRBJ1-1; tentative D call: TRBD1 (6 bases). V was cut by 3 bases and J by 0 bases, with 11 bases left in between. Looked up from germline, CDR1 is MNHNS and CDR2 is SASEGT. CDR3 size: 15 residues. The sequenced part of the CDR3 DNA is TGTGCCAGCAGTGATCGGGGGGCGATGAACACTGAA. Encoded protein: CASSDRGAMNTE. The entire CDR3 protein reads CASSDRGAMNTEAFF.

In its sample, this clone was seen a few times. The CDR3 is CASQGTSSYEQYF. CDR3 bases read: TGTGCCAGCCAAGGGACAAGCTCCTACGAG. The J gene is TRBJ2-7, the V gene TRBV25-1; the D gene is possibly TRBD1 (6 bases). The read comes to an end 3 residues before the CDR3 does, leaving the germline J gene to fill in the end. The CDR3 consists of 13 residues. Trimming removed 8 bases from V and 0 bases from J, with 11 bases in between. Germline CDR1 MGHDK, CDR2 SYGVNS.

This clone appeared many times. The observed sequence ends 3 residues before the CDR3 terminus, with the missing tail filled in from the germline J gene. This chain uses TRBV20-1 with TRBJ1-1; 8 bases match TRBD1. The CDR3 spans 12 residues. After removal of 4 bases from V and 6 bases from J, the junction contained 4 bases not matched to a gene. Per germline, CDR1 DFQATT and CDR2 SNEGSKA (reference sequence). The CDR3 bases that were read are TGCAGTGCTAAGGACAGGGAGGCTGAA. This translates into CSAKDREAE. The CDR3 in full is CSAKDREAEAFF.

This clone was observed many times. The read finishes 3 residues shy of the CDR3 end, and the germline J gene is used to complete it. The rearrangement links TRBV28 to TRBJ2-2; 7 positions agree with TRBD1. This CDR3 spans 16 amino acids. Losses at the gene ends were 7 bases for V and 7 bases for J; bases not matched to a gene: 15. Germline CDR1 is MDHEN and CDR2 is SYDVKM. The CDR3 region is CASTPLERTGGGELFF. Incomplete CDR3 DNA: TGTGCCAGCACCCCCCTTGAGAGGACAGGAGGCGGGGAG.

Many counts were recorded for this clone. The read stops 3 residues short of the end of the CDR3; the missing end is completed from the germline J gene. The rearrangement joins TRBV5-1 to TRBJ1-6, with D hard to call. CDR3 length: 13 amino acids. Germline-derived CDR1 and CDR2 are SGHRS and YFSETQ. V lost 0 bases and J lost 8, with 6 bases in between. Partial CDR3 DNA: TGCGCCAGCAGCTTGGATCCGTATTCACCC. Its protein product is CASSLDPYSP. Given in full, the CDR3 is CASSLDPYSPLHF.

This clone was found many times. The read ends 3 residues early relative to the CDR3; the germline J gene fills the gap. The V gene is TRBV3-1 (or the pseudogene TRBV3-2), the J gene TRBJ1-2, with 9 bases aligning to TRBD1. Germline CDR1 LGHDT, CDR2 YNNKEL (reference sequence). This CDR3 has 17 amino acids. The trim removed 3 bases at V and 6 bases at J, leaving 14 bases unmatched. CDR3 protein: CASSHGRGTGNFDGYTF. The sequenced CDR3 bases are TGTGCCAGCAGCCATGGCCGCGGGACAGGGAATTTCGATGGC.

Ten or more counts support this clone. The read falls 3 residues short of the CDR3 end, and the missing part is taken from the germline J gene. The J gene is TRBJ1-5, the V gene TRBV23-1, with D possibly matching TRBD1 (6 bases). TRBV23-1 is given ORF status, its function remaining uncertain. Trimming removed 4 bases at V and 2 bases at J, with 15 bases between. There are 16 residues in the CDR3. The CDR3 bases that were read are TGCGCCAGCAGTCCCTGCGGGGGCCGGGGCAATCAGCCC. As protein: CASSPCGGRGNQP. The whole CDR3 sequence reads CASSPCGGRGNQPQHF.

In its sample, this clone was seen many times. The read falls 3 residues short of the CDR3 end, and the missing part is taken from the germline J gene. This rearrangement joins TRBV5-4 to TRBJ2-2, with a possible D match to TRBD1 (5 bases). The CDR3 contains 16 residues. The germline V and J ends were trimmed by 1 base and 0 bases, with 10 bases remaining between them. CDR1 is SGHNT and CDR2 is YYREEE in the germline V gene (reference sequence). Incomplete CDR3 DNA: TGTGCCAGCAGCTTGAGGGGTCAGCCGAACACCGGGGAG. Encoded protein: CASSLRGQPNTGE. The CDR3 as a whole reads CASSLRGQPNTGELFF.

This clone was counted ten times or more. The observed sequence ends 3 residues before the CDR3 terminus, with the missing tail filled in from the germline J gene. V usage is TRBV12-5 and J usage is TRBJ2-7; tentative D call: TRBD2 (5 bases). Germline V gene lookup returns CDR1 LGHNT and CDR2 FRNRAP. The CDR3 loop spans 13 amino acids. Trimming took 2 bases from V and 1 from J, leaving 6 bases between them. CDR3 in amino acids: CASGLRGSYEQYF. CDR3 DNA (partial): TGTGCTAGTGGTTTGCGCGGGTCCTACGAG.

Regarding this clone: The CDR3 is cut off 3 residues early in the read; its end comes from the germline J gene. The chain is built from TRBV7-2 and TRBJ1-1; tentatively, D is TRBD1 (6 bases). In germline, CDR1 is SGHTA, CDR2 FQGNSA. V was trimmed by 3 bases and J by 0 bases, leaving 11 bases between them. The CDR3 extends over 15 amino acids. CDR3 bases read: TGTGCCAGCAGCTTGGACGACAGGCTGAACACTGAA. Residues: CASSLDDRLNTE. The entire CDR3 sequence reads CASSLDDRLNTEAFF.

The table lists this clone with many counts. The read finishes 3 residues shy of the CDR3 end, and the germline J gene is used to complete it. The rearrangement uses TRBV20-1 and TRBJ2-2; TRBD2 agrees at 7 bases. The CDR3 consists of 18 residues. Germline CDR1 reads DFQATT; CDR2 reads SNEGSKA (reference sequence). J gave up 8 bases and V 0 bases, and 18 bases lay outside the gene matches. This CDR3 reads CSARDPVRSGGSRGELFF. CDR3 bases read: TGCAGTGCTAGAGATCCAGTAAGGTCTGGCGGGAGCAGGGGGGAG.

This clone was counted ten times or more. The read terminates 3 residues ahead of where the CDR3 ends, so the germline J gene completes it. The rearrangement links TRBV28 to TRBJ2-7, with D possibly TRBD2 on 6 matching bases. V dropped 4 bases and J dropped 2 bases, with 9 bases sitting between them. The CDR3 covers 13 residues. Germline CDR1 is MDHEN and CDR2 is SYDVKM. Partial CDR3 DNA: TGTGCCAGCAGTTCGGGACTGACCTACGAG. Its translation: CASSSGLTYE. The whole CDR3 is CASSSGLTYEQYF. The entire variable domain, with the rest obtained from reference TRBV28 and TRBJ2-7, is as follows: DVKVTQSSRYLVKRTGEKVFLECVQDMDHENMFWYRQDPGLGLRLIYFSYDVKMKEKGDIPEGYSVSREKKERFSLILESASTNQTSMYLCASSSGLTYEQYFGPGTRLTVT.

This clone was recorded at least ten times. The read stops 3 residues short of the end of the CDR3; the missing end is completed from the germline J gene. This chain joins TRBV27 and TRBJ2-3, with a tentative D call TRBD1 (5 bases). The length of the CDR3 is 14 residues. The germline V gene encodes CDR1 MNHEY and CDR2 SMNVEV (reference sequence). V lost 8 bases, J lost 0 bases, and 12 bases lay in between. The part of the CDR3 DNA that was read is TGTGCCAGCGGATGGACACTGAGCACAGATACG. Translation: CASGWTLSTDT. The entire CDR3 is CASGWTLSTDTQYF.

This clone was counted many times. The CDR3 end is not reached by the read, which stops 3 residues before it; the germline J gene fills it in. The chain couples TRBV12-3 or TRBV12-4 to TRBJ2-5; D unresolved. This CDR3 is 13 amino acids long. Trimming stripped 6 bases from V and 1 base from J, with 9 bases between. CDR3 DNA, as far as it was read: TGTGCCAGCAGCCAAGCCATCCAAGAGACC. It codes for CASSQAIQET. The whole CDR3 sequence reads CASSQAIQETQYF.

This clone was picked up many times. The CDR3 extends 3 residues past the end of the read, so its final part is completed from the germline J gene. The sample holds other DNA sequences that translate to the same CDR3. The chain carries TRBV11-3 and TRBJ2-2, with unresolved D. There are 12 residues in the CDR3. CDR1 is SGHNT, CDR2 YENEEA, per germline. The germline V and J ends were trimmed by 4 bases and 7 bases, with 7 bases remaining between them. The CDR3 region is CASSYDNGELFF. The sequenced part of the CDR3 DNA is TGTGCCAGCAGCTACGACAACGGGGAG.

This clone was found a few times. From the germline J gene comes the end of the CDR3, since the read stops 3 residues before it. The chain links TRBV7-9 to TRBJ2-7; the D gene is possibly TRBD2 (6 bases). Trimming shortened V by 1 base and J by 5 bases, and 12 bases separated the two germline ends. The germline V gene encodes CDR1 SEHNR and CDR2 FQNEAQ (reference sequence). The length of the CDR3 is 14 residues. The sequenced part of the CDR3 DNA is TGTGCCAGCAGCTTAGGCGGGGAGTTCAACGAG. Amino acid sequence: CASSLGGEFNE. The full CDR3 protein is CASSLGGEFNEQYF. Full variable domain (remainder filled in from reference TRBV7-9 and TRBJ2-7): DTGVSQNPRHKITKRGQNVTFRCDPISEHNRLYWYRQTLGQGPEFLTYFQNEAQLEKSRLLSDRFSAERPKGSFSTLEIQRTEQGDSAMYLCASSLGGEFNEQYFGPGTRLTVT.

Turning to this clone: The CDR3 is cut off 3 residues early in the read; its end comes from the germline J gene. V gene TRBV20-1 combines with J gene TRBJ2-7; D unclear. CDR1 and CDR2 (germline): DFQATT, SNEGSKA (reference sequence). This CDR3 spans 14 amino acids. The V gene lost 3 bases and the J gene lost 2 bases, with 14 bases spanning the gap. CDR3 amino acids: CSASSGPLAYEQYF. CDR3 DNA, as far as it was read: TGCAGTGCTAGTTCGGGTCCCCTCGCCTACGAG.

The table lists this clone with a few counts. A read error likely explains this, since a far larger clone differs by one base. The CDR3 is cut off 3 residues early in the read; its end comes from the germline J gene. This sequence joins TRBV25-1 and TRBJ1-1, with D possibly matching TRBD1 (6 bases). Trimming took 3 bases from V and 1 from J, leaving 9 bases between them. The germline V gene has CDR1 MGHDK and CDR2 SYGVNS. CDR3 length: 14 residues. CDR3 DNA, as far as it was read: TGTGCCAGCAGTGATTGGGGACAGAACACTGAA. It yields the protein CASSDWGQNTE. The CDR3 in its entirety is CASSDWGQNTEAFF.

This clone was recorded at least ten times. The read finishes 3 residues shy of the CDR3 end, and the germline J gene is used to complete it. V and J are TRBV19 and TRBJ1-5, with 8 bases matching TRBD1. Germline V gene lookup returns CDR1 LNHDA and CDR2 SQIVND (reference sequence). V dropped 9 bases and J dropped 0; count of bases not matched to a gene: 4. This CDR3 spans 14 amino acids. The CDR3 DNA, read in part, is TGTGCCAGCCAGACAGGGGCTAGCAATCAGCCC. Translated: CASQTGASNQP. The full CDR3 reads CASQTGASNQPQHF.

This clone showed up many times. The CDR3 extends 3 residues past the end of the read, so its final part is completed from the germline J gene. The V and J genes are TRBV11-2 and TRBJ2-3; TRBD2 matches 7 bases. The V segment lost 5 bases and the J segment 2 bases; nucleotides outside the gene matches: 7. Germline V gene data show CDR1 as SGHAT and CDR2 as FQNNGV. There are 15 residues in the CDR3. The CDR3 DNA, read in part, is TGTGCCAGCAGCACCCAGGGAGGGAACACAGATACG. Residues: CASSTQGGNTDT. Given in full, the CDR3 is CASSTQGGNTDTQYF.

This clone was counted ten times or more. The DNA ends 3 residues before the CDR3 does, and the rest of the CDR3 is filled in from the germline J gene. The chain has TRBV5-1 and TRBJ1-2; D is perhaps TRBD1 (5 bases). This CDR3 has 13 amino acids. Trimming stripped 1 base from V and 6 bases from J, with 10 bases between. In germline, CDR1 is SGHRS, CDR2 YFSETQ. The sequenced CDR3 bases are TGCGCCAGCAGCTTGCAGGCGGGGGATGGC. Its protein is CASSLQAGDG. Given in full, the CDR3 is CASSLQAGDGYTF.

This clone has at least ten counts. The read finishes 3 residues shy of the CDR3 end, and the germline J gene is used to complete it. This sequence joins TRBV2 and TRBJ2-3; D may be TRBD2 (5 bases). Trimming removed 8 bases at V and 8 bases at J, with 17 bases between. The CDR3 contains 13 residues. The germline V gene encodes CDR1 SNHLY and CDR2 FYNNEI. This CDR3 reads CASDLRGLGTQYF. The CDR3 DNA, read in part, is TGTGCCAGCGACCTACGAGGGCTGGGTACG.

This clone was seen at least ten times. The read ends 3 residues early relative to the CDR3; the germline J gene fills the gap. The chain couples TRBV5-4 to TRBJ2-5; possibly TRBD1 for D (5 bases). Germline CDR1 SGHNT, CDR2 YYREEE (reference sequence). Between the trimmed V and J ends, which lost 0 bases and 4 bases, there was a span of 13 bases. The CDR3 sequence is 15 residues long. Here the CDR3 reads CASSLGGHSLETQYF. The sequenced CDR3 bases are TGTGCCAGCAGCTTGGGGGGCCACAGCCTAGAGACC. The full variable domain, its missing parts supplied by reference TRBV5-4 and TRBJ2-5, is ETGVTQSPTHLIKTRGQQVTLRCSSQSGHNTVSWYQQALGQGPQFIFQYYREEENGRGNFPPRFSGLQFPNYSSELNVNALELDDSALYLCASSLGGHSLETQYFGPGTRLLVL.